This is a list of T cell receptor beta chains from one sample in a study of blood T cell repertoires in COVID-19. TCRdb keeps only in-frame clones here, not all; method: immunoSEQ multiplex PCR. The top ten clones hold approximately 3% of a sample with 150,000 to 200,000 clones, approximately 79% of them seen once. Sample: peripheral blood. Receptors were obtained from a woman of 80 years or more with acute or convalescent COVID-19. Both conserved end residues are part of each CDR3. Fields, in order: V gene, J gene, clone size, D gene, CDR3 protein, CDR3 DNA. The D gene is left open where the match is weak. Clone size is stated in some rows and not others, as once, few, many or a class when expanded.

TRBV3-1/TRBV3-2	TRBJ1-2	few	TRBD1	CASSQPGQGNYGYTF	TGTGCCAGCAGCCAACCGGGACAGGGGAATTATGGCTACACCTTC
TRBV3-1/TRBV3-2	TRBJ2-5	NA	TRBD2	CASSKTYSGSVEETQYF	TGTGCCAGCAGCAAAACTTATAGCGGGAGTGTGGAAGAGACCCAGTACTTC
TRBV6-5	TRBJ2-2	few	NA	CASSSLRGRGTGELFF	TGTGCCAGCAGTTCGCTCCGGGGTAGAGGCACCGGGGAGCTGTTTTTT
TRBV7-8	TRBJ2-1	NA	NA	CASNPAETYNEQFF	TGTGCCAGCAACCCAGCGGAGACCTACAATGAGCAGTTCTTC
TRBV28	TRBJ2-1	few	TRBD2	CATLRLAGEQFF	TGTGCCACCCTAAGACTAGCGGGTGAGCAGTTCTTC
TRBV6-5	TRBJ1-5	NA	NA	CASTSQGGNQPQHF	TGTGCCAGCACCTCACAGGGTGGCAATCAGCCCCAGCATTTT
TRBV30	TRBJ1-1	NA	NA	CAWSVRRNTEAFF	TGTGCCTGGAGTGTACGGAGGAACACTGAAGCTTTCTTT
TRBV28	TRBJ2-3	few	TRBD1	CASSPQGVTDTQYF	TGTGCCAGCAGTCCACAGGGGGTCACAGATACGCAGTATTTT
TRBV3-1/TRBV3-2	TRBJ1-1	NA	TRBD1	CASGTVSEDEAFF	TGTGCCAGCGGGACAGTCTCTGAGGATGAAGCTTTCTTT
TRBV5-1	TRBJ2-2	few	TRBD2	CASTASGRASGELFF	TGCGCCAGCACGGCGAGCGGGAGGGCCTCGGGGGAGCTGTTTTTT
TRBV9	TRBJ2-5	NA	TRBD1	CASSPESLRGETQYF	TGTGCCAGCAGCCCTGAAAGCCTCAGGGGGGAGACCCAGTACTTC
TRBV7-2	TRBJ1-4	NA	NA	CASSRREMYEKLFF	TGTGCCAGCAGCCGCCGGGAGATGTATGAAAAACTGTTTTTT
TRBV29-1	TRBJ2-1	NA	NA	CSVDGSVSSYNEQFF	TGCAGCGTTGACGGGAGCGTAAGCTCCTACAATGAGCAGTTCTTC
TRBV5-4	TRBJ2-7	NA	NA	CASSLGSGALSYEQYF	TGTGCCAGCAGCTTGGGCTCAGGGGCACTCTCCTACGAGCAGTACTTC
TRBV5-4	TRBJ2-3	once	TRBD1	CASSLDDRGDTQYF	TGTGCCAGCAGCTTGGATGACAGGGGGGATACGCAGTATTTT
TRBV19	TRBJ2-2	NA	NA	CASRTTPNTGELFF	TGTGCCAGTAGGACGACTCCGAACACCGGGGAGCTGTTTTTT
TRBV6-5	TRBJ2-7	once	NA	CASRGQAEQYF	TGTGCCAGCAGGGGGCAGGCCGAGCAGTACTTC
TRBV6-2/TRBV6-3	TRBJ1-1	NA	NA	CASSYGAAPTPEAFF	TGTGCCAGCAGTTATGGGGCAGCGCCGACCCCTGAAGCTTTCTTT
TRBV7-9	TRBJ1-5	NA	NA	CASSPRDTLINQPQHF	TGTGCCAGCAGCCCTAGGGACACCCTGATCAATCAGCCCCAGCATTTT
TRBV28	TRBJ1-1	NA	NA	CASRPLGLERNTEAFF	TGTGCCAGCAGACCTCTCGGGTTGGAGAGGAACACTGAAGCTTTCTTT
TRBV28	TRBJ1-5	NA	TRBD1	CASSIRTGGQPQHF	TGTGCCAGCAGTATACGGACAGGAGGACAGCCCCAGCATTTT
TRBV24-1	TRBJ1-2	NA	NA	CATSVGQGLVGGYTF	TGTGCCACCAGTGTCGGGCAGGGACTAGTTGGTGGCTACACCTTC
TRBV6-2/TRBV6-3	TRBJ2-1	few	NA	CASSYQNFRDTSYNEQFF	TGTGCCAGCAGTTACCAAAATTTCAGGGATACCTCCTACAATGAGCAGTTCTTC
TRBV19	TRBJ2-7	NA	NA	CASSADYASYEQYF	TGTGCCAGTAGTGCTGACTACGCCTCCTACGAGCAGTACTTC
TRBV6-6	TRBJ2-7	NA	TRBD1	CASSRERTGGYYEQYF	TGTGCCAGCAGTCGAGAACGGACAGGGGGCTATTACGAGCAGTACTTC
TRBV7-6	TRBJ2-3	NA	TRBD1	CASSARQGAYRSGGTDTQYF	TGTGCCAGCAGCGCCAGACAGGGGGCGTATCGGTCCGGAGGCACAGATACGCAGTATTTT
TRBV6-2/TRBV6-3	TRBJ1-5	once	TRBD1	CASSFLTGTENQPQHF	TGTGCCAGCAGTTTCTTAACCGGGACAGAAAATCAGCCCCAGCATTTT
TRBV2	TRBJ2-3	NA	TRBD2	CASSVAGGPRTDTQYF	TGTGCCAGCAGCGTAGCGGGAGGGCCTAGGACAGATACGCAGTATTTT
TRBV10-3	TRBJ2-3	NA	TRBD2	CAIRDLTSGSADTQYF	TGTGCCATCAGGGATCTGACTAGCGGGAGCGCAGATACGCAGTATTTT
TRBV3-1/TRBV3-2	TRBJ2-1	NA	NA	CASSQDLHEQFF	TGTGCCAGCAGCCAAGATCTTCATGAGCAGTTCTTC
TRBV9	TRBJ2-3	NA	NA	CASSVGVLDSGTDTQYF	TGTGCCAGCAGCGTAGGGGTGTTGGACTCTGGCACAGATACGCAGTATTTT
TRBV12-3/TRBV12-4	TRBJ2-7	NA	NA	CASSASGSYEQYF	TGTGCCAGCAGCGCGAGCGGTTCCTACGAGCAGTACTTC
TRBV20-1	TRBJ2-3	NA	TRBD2	CSASPLGLAGSTDTQYF	TGCAGTGCTAGTCCGCTGGGACTAGCGGGATCCACAGATACGCAGTATTTT
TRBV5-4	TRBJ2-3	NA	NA	CASSPPQGYTDTQYF	TGTGCCAGCAGCCCCCCACAGGGTTACACAGATACGCAGTATTTT
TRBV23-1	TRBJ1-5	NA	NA	CASSQWVGGQADQPQHF	TGCGCCAGCAGTCAATGGGTCGGGGGGCAGGCAGATCAGCCCCAGCATTTT
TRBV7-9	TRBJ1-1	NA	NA	CASSQRRIEAFF	TGTGCCAGCAGCCAGCGGAGGATTGAAGCTTTCTTT
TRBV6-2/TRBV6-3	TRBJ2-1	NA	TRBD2	CASSYLPGGVSSYNEQFF	TGTGCCAGCAGTTACCTCCCCGGGGGGGTTAGCTCCTACAATGAGCAGTTCTTC
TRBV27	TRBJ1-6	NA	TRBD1	CASSLRGDRGAYNSPLHF	TGTGCCAGCAGTTTAAGGGGGGACAGGGGGGCCTATAATTCACCCCTCCACTTT
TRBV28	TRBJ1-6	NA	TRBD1	CASSSGQGADSPLHF	TGTGCCAGCAGTTCGGGACAGGGGGCCGATTCACCCCTCCACTTT
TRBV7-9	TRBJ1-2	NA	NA	CASSLPQGSSTF	TGTGCCAGCAGCCTTCCACAGGGAAGTAGCACCTTC
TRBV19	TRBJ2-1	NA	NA	CASSRGLPRVNEQFF	TGTGCCAGTAGTCGGGGACTCCCCAGGGTAAATGAGCAGTTCTTC